This T cell receptor (beta chain) was observed in a study of cytomegalovirus exposure and HLA in healthy donors. 60 Vbeta and 13 Jbeta primers were used in PCR. The table came from immunoSEQ multiplex PCR; TCRdb's copy has only in-frame clones and leaves some out. Among approximately 170,000 clones listed, 77% were seen once. This clone was counted only a few times. The CDR3 runs to 10 residues. V lost 7 bases to trimming and J lost 7 bases, with 7 bases between them. CDR1 SGHDT and CDR2 YYEEEE come from the germline V gene. The origin of this receptor is a woman in her thirties or forties in good health and CMV-seropositive. This chain joins TRBV5-6 and TRBJ2-3; D perhaps matches TRBD2 (5 bases). Sequenced material: PBMCs. CDR3 sequence: CASSGNTQYF. For the CDR3, the DNA is TGTGCCAGCTCGGGGAATACGCAGTATTTT. The whole variable domain, remainder taken from reference TRBV5-6 and TRBJ2-3, is DAGVTQSPTHLIKTRGQQVTLRCSPKSGHDTVSWYQQALGQGPQFIFQYYEEEERQRGNFPDRFSGHQFPNYSSELNVNALLLGDSALYLCASSGNTQYFGPGTRLTVL.